This TCR beta chain stems from a study of Graves' ophthalmopathy and Graves' hyperthyroidism. This clonotype was counted between two and nine times. With V trimmed by 6 bases and J by 2 bases, 10 bases remained unmatched. Germline V CDR1 and CDR2: PRHDT, FYEKMQ (reference sequence). There are 15 residues in the CDR3. RNA transcripts served as template for amplifying TCR beta CDR3 sequences. First-round RT-PCR with HTBI primers preceded a second-round multiplex PCR. TCRdb re-analysed the multiplex PCR reads in MiXCR, keeping a single row per CDR3 protein. The sample comprises about 1.1 million distinct CDR3 sequences, roughly two fifths of which are singletons, and around 10% rests with the top ten.

The specimen sequenced was peripheral blood or thyroid tissue (not recorded which). The TCR was taken from an adult man with Graves' hyperthyroidism. The genes are TRBV13 and TRBJ2-7; TRBD1 aligns across 7 bases. The CDR3 nucleotides read TGTGCCAGCAGTAACACAGGGGACGTTACCTACGAGCAGTACTTC. It is translated as CASSNTGDVTYEQYF.